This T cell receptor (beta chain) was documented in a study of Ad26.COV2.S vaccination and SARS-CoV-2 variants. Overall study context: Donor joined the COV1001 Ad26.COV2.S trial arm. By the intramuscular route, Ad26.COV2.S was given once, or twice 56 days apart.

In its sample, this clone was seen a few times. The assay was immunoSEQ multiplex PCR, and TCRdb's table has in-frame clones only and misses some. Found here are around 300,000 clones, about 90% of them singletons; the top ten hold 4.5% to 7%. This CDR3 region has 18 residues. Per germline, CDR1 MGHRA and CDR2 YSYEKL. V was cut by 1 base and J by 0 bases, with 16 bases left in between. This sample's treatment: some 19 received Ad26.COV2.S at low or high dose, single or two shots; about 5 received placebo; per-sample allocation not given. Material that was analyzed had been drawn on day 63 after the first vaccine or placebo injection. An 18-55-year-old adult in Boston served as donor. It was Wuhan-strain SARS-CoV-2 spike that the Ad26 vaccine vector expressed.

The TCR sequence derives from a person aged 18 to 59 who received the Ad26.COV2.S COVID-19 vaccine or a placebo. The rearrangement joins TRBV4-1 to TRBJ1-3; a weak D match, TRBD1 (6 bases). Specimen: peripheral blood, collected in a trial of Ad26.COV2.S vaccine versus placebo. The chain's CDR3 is CASSQAGHLIISGNTIYF. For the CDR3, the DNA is TGCGCCAGCAGCCAAGCGGGACACTTGATTATCTCTGGAAACACCATATATTTT.